This paragraph reports one T cell receptor beta chain. No cognate antigen has been identified for it. The input lacks base qualities; no much larger clone sits a single base away. The data originate from a study of radiotherapy plus CTLA-4 blockade in lung cancer listed by TCRdb under 2018. General notes on the study: Objective responses were observed in 18% of enrolled patients, and disease control was achieved in 31%.

General study outcomes and caveats: TCR clones derived from tumors expanded in peripheral blood after treatment with radiotherapy and ipilimumab. The strongest predictors of response, as reported, were early dynamic changes in blood T cell clones along with a rise in serum interferon-beta after radiation.

The study tested focal radiation therapy combined with CTLA-4 blockade (ipilimumab) in patients with chemo-refractory metastatic non-small-cell lung cancer. CDR1 LGHNA and CDR2 YSLEER are derived from the germline V gene. V is cut back by 0 bases and J by 1 base, with 9 bases in the junction unmatched. Reading from cysteine to phenylalanine, the CDR3 counts 18 amino acids. Left in the record is the CDR3 DNA by itself, 54 bases read in frame from the first base. Receptor libraries were prepared by the immunoSEQ multiplex PCR assay. In TCRdb, the immuneACCESS table is reduced to in-frame sequences with V and J assigned. These tables do not hold every clone; where another copy was compared, an unresolved V gene accounts for under half, and the others remain unexplained. The sample table contains some 70,000 clones; only one count was recorded for around 80% of them. The ten largest make up 10% of the sample.

This TCR came from a human donor with non-small cell lung cancer who had a complete response to radiotherapy plus ipilimumab. The V and J genes are TRBV4-3 and TRBJ2-3; 8 bases in between match TRBD2. Source: peripheral blood, taken from a patient treated with radiotherapy plus ipilimumab. Here the CDR3 is given as CASSQDPGGRFGTDTQYF. The sequenced DNA is TGCGCCAGCAGCCAAGATCCGGGAGGGAGGTTCGGCACAGATACGCAGTATTTT.